A single sample is the source of the 31 T cell receptor beta chains below, sequenced in a study of T cell repertoires in cytomegalovirus infection. MiXCR, applied by TCRdb to the reads, yields one record per CDR3 protein. Altogether around 130,000 distinct CDR3 sequences are present, 8% to 9% being singletons, with the ten largest covering 10%. The sequencing input was PBMCs. The receptors shown here come from a human donor in good health (CMV status not recorded). Some clones in this sample may be carry-over from other donors' samples.

This clonotype was observed at least ten times. The chain couples TRBV29-1 to TRBJ1-1; 9 bases map to TRBD1. The CDR3 is 15 amino acids. The germline V gene encodes CDR1 SQVTM and CDR2 ANQGSEA. With V trimmed by 2 bases and J by 5 bases, 9 bases remained unmatched. DNA for the CDR3: TGCAGCGTTGAATCTCCGGGACAGGGATATACTGAAGCTTTCTTT. The encoded protein is CSVESPGQGYTEAFF.

This clonotype was recorded at least ten times. The chain has TRBV5-6 and TRBJ1-5; D gene ambiguous. The CDR3 spans 14 residues. V was trimmed by 4 bases and J by 6 bases, leaving 14 bases between them. Germline V gives CDR1 SGHDT, CDR2 YYEEEE. The CDR3 loop reads CASSREGYGQPQHF. CDR3 DNA: TGTGCCAGCAGCCGGGAGGGATATGGTCAGCCCCAGCATTTT.

Ten or more counts support this clonotype. V usage is TRBV7-2 and J usage is TRBJ2-1; possible D gene TRBD1, 5 bases. CDR3 size: 18 residues. Germline V CDR1 and CDR2: SGHTA, FQGNSA. V dropped 5 bases and J dropped 0 bases, with 20 bases sitting between them. CDR3 coding DNA: TGTGCCAGCAGCCCCACGGGTCGACAGTTAGGCTCCTACAATGAGCAGTTCTTC. Protein sequence: CASSPTGRQLGSYNEQFF.

This clonotype was picked up many times. The chain has TRBV9 and TRBJ1-2, with 8 bases identical to TRBD1. The germline gives CDR1 SGDLS, CDR2 YYNGEE. This CDR3 is 14 amino acids long. V dropped 3 bases and J dropped 6; count of bases not matched to a gene: 7. In DNA form, the CDR3 reads TGTGCCAGCAGCGCAGGGGGCAGAGGGGATGGCTACACCTTC. This gives the protein CASSAGGRGDGYTF.

Ten or more counts support this clonotype. V is TRBV11-2 and J is TRBJ2-5, with D possibly TRBD2 on 6 matching bases. The CDR3 is 13 residues long. Deletions cut 0 bases from V and 5 bases from J, with 7 bases between. Germline V gives CDR1 SGHAT, CDR2 FQNNGV. The CDR3 protein is CASSLDRGETQYF. The CDR3 nucleotides are TGTGCCAGCAGCTTAGATCGGGGGGAGACCCAGTACTTC.

This clonotype was counted between two and nine times. The rearrangement links TRBV20-1 to TRBJ1-2; D perhaps matches TRBD1 (5 bases). This CDR3 region has 12 residues. Germline-derived CDR1 and CDR2 are DFQATT and SNEGSKA (reference sequence). Between the trimmed V and J ends, which lost 3 bases and 4 bases, there was a span of 9 bases. The CDR3 is CSASVGGYGYTF. Written as DNA, the CDR3 is TGCAGTGCTAGTGTCGGGGGCTATGGCTACACCTTC.

This clonotype was picked up many times. The V call is TRBV7-2, the J call TRBJ2-7, with D tentatively TRBD1 or TRBD2 (5 bases each). Germline V gene lookup returns CDR1 SGHTA and CDR2 FQGNSA. The CDR3 totals 14 residues. The V and J ends lost 8 bases and 0 bases respectively, with 14 bases between them. CDR3 loop: CASGRDGGSYEQYF. Written as DNA, the CDR3 is TGTGCCAGCGGCCGGGACGGAGGCTCCTACGAGCAGTACTTC.

This clonotype was seen at least ten times. The chain has TRBV6-5 and TRBJ1-6; 7 bases match TRBD1. CDR1 and CDR2 (germline): MNHEY, SVGAGI. The CDR3 contains 16 residues. The ends lost 4 bases at V and 9 bases at J; junction bases unmatched: 12. CDR3 in amino acids: CASSSSSTGYSSPLHF. For the CDR3, the DNA is TGTGCCAGCAGTTCCTCGTCGACAGGGTACTCTTCACCCCTCCACTTT.

The genes are TRBV24-1 and TRBJ2-3, with a possible D match to TRBD2 (6 bases). The CDR3 extends over 15 amino acids. V was shortened by 6 bases and J by 3 bases, with 15 bases between the two germline ends. CDR1 and CDR2 from the germline V gene are KGHDR and SFDVKD. CDR3 in amino acids: CATSSSGFSTDTQYF. CDR3 in DNA: TGTGCCACCAGTTCGAGCGGGTTTAGTACAGATACGCAGTATTTT.

This clonotype is medium-sized. V and J are TRBV7-2 and TRBJ2-3; maybe TRBD2 (6 bases). Germline-derived CDR1 and CDR2 are SGHTA and FQGNSA. The CDR3 has 13 amino acids. V was trimmed by 5 bases and J by 10 bases, leaving 16 bases between them. The CDR3, as DNA: TGTGCCAGCAGCGCGACTAGGTTCCACGCGCAGTATTTT. Translating it yields CASSATRFHAQYF.

This clonotype appeared a few times. The V call is TRBV7-9, the J call TRBJ2-2, with D maybe TRBD2 (6 bases). The CDR3 contains 14 residues. Germline V CDR1 and CDR2: SEHNR, FQNEAQ (reference sequence). The V gene lost 2 bases and the J gene lost 5 bases, with 9 bases spanning the gap. The CDR3 region is CASSLYGGTGELFF. CDR3 in DNA: TGTGCCAGCAGCTTATACGGAGGGACCGGGGAGCTGTTTTTT.

At least ten counts were recorded for this clonotype. The V gene is TRBV7-2, the J gene TRBJ1-4, with TRBD1 identical over 9 bases. The V segment lost 5 bases and the J segment 7 bases; nucleotides outside the gene matches: 5. The length of the CDR3 is 14 residues. Looked up from germline, CDR1 is SGHTA and CDR2 is FQGNSA. The CDR3 here is CASSPGTGSEKLFF. CDR3 nucleotide sequence: TGTGCCAGCAGCCCGGGGACAGGGAGTGAAAAACTGTTTTTT. Drawing the rest from reference TRBV7-2 and TRBJ1-4, the complete variable domain is GAGVSQSPSNKVTEKGKDVELRCDPISGHTALYWYRQSLGQGLEFLIYFQGNSAPDKSGLPSDRFSAERTGGSVSTLTIQRTQQEDSAVYLCASSPGTGSEKLFFGSGTQLSVL.

At least ten counts were recorded for this clonotype. The rearrangement links TRBV28 to TRBJ1-2; D is uncertain. CDR1 is MDHEN and CDR2 is SYDVKM in the germline V gene. There are 13 residues in the CDR3. The V gene lost 8 bases and the J gene lost 0 bases, with 10 bases spanning the gap. As DNA, the CDR3 is TGTGCCAGCGAACAAAGAGCTAACTATGGCTACACCTTC. It yields the protein CASEQRANYGYTF.

To note about this clonotype: A read error may be the cause here, since a much bigger clone is one base away. The chain couples TRBV27 to TRBJ1-1; tentative D call: TRBD1 (5 bases). The V gene's germline CDR1 is MNHEY and CDR2 SMNVEV (reference sequence). V shed 4 bases and J shed 0 bases, with 15 bases lying between them. The CDR3 is 16 residues long. For the CDR3, the DNA is TGTGCCAGCAGTTGCACTCCGGGACGGGTGAACACTGAAGCTTTCTTT. It is translated as CASSCTPGRVNTEAFF.

This clonotype occurred many times. This rearrangement joins TRBV19 to TRBJ2-2; D perhaps matches TRBD2 (6 bases). The CDR3 has 15 amino acids. V shed 3 bases and J shed 4 bases, with 12 bases lying between them. The germline gives CDR1 LNHDA, CDR2 SQIVND (reference sequence). The CDR3 sequence is CASSMEGRSTGELFF. DNA for the CDR3: TGTGCCAGTAGTATGGAGGGTCGGTCCACCGGGGAGCTGTTTTTT.

This clonotype was seen at least ten times. The chain links TRBV19 to TRBJ2-1; tentatively, D is TRBD1 (6 bases). The CDR3 runs to 13 residues. CDR1 is LNHDA and CDR2 is SQIVND in the germline V gene (reference sequence). Trimming removed 7 bases from V and 3 bases from J, with 10 bases in between. For the CDR3, the DNA is TGTGCCAGTATAGGGACAAACTACAATGAGCAGTTCTTC. Translating it yields CASIGTNYNEQFF.

A remark on this clonotype: A much larger clone differs by one base, so this may be a read error. The rearrangement uses TRBV28 and TRBJ2-7; D ambiguous. V lost 3 bases to trimming and J lost 2 bases, with 11 bases between them. Germline V gene data show CDR1 as MDHEN and CDR2 as SYDVKM. There are 14 residues in the CDR3. The CDR3 nucleotides read TGTGCCAGCAGTTTCAGGCGGATAGCCTACGAGCAGTACTTC. Translation gives CASSFRRIAYEQYF.

This clonotype was counted at least ten times. The CDR3 reads CASSRTGITGELFF. The CDR3 coding sequence is TGCGCCAGCAGCCGGACAGGGATCACCGGGGAGCTGTTTTTT. The chain couples TRBV10-2 to TRBJ2-2; 8 bases agree with TRBD1. This CDR3 contains 14 residues. V lost 6 bases to trimming and J lost 4 bases; unmatched junction nucleotides: 4. Per the germline V gene, CDR1 is WSHSY and CDR2 is SAAADI.

This clonotype was seen a handful of times. The chain links TRBV29-1 to TRBJ1-1; D may be TRBD1 (6 bases). V lost 7 bases and J 7 bases, leaving 10 bases between the germline ends. The CDR3 consists of 10 residues. Germline lookup yields CDR1 SQVTM and CDR2 ANQGSEA. The chain's CDR3 is CSAGQIEAFF. Written as DNA, the CDR3 is TGCAGCGCTGGACAGATTGAAGCTTTCTTT.

Ten or more counts support this clonotype. The rearrangement uses TRBV6-6 and TRBJ1-1, with D possibly being TRBD1 (6 bases). The CDR3 covers 16 residues. The germline V and J ends were trimmed by 5 bases and 1 base, with 17 bases remaining between them. CDR1 and CDR2 from the germline V gene are MNHNY and SVGAGI (reference sequence). CDR3 region: CASSKDSLHWNTEAFF. CDR3 nucleotide sequence: TGTGCCAGCAGTAAGGACAGTCTTCACTGGAACACTGAAGCTTTCTTT.

This clonotype was seen many times. The chain carries TRBV7-8 and TRBJ2-5; a possible D gene is TRBD2 (7 bases). Looked up from germline, CDR1 is SGHVS and CDR2 is FQNEAQ. The CDR3 is 16 amino acids. V gave up 1 base and J gave up 1 base, with 13 bases separating them. CDR3 nucleotides: TGTGCCAGCAGCTTAGAGGGGGGGCTCTTCCAAGAGACCCAGTACTTC. Its translation is CASSLEGGLFQETQYF.

This clonotype was recorded at least ten times. The chain recombines TRBV19 with TRBJ1-5, with D perhaps matching TRBD1 (5 bases). Trimming cost V 3 bases and J 1 base, with 13 bases left between them. CDR3 length: 16 amino acids. CDR1 and CDR2 (germline): LNHDA, SQIVND (reference sequence). CDR3 residues: CASSIGAGGSNQPQHF. The CDR3 DNA is TGTGCCAGTAGTATCGGGGCAGGAGGGAGCAATCAGCCCCAGCATTTT.

This clonotype was seen many times. The genes are TRBV5-1 and TRBJ1-1, with TRBD1 matching 7 bases. CDR1 is SGHRS and CDR2 is YFSETQ in the germline V gene. J was trimmed by 1 base and V by 4 bases; bases with no gene match: 7. The CDR3 is made up of 15 amino acids. The CDR3 coding sequence is TGCGCCAGCAGCCAGACGACAGGGAAGAACACTGAAGCTTTCTTT. It is translated as CASSQTTGKNTEAFF.

The table lists this clonotype with many counts. One end of the junction is discordant with germline, which a read error may explain. This chain joins TRBV12-3 or TRBV12-4 and TRBJ2-3; 8 bases match TRBD2. CDR3 length equals 14 residues. DNA of the CDR3: TGTGCCAGCAGTTTAGCATCAAGCGGGGGCCCGCGAAGTTTT. The encoded protein is CASSLASSGGPRSF.

This clonotype was counted a few times. This sequence joins TRBV7-3 and TRBJ2-5, with TRBD1 identical over 9 bases. With 6 bases clipped from V and 6 bases from J, the junction kept 17 bases outside the gene matches. In germline, CDR1 is SGHTA, CDR2 FQGTGA. This CDR3 spans 17 amino acids. CDR3 protein: CASSPPPGQGVGKTQYF. CDR3 nucleotides: TGTGCCAGCAGTCCTCCCCCGGGACAGGGTGTTGGAAAGACCCAGTACTTC.

This clonotype has a count of ten or more. The J gene is TRBJ1-2, the V gene TRBV4-1, with D hard to call. The CDR3 sequence is 14 residues long. The germline gives CDR1 MGHRA, CDR2 YSYEKL. With 3 bases removed from V and 3 bases from J, the gap between germline ends came to 11 bases. The DNA of the CDR3 is TGCGCCAGCAGCCAGAACGGTTTCTACTATGGCTACACCTTC. It is translated as CASSQNGFYYGYTF.

The table lists this clonotype with many counts. The rearrangement uses TRBV7-2 and TRBJ2-1; no firm D call. The V end lost 1 base, the J end lost 9 bases, and 10 bases lay between the germline ends. Germline CDR1 and CDR2: SGHTA and FQGNSA. The CDR3 runs 13 residues. The CDR3 here is CASSLDSFGEQFF. CDR3 DNA: TGTGCCAGCAGCTTAGACAGCTTCGGTGAGCAGTTCTTC. Together with reference TRBV7-2 and TRBJ2-1, the CDR3 gives the full variable domain: GAGVSQSPSNKVTEKGKDVELRCDPISGHTALYWYRQSLGQGLEFLIYFQGNSAPDKSGLPSDRFSAERTGGSVSTLTIQRTQQEDSAVYLCASSLDSFGEQFFGPGTRLTVL.

At least ten counts were recorded for this clonotype. The rearrangement uses TRBV5-1 and TRBJ1-1, with D maybe TRBD1 (5 bases). The CDR3 consists of 15 residues. CDR1 is SGHRS, CDR2 YFSETQ, per germline. V was pared by 1 base and J by 4 bases, with 14 bases between. The CDR3, as DNA: TGCGCCAGCAGCTTGAATTCGGCAGGGAGCACTGAAGCTTTCTTT. It specifies CASSLNSAGSTEAFF.

This clonotype was counted ten times or more. The chain combines TRBV29-1 with TRBJ2-3, with D possibly being TRBD1 or TRBD2 (5 bases each). This CDR3 has 13 amino acids. V lost 6 bases and J 5 bases, leaving 15 bases between the germline ends. Germline lookup yields CDR1 SQVTM and CDR2 ANQGSEA. CDR3 in DNA: TGCAGCGTGGCCACCCTTGGGGGAGATACGCAGTATTTT. Translating gives CSVATLGGDTQYF.

This sequence joins TRBV12-3 or TRBV12-4 and TRBJ1-2; D is undetermined. V was shortened by 0 bases and J by 6 bases, with 11 bases between the two germline ends. The CDR3 extends over 14 amino acids. CDR3 DNA sequence: TGTGCCAGCAGTTTAGCGCTGGTTCTGGATGGCTACACCTTC. This sequence encodes CASSLALVLDGYTF.

This clonotype was seen ten or more times. The CDR3 DNA reads TGTGCCAGCAGTGAGGGACTAGCGGGGGGGTTGGGCACAGATACGCAGTATTTT. Residues: CASSEGLAGGLGTDTQYF. This chain uses TRBV25-1 with TRBJ2-3, with 16 positions matching TRBD2. This CDR3 is built from 18 residues. After removal of 3 bases from V and 1 base from J, the junction contained 4 bases not matched to a gene. Per the germline V gene, CDR1 is MGHDK and CDR2 is SYGVNS.